This passage covers 10 T cell receptor beta chains from one sample sequenced in a study of blood T cell repertoires in COVID-19. Assay: immunoSEQ multiplex PCR; the TCRdb copy retains only in-frame clones and omits some. The table lists about 370,000 clones, 70% to 90% of them singletons. The specimen sequenced was peripheral blood. These receptors were obtained from a woman aged 25-40 years with COVID-19, enrolled during active disease.

This chain joins TRBV2 and TRBJ1-6; D uncertain. The CDR3 covers 15 residues. Trimming took 4 bases from V and 7 from J, leaving 14 bases between them. Looked up from germline, CDR1 is SNHLY and CDR2 is FYNNEI. CDR3 sequence (DNA): TGTGCCAGCAGTGTCCAGAGCGGACCGAATTCACCCCTCCACTTT. It yields the protein CASSVQSGPNSPLHF.

This sequence joins TRBV27 and TRBJ2-1; D is uncertain. Germline lookup yields CDR1 MNHEY and CDR2 SMNVEV (reference sequence). This CDR3 contains 15 residues. V was clipped by 3 bases and J by 6 bases, with 15 bases between them. CDR3 loop: CASSFTRLVLNEQFF. The DNA for the CDR3 is TGTGCCAGCAGTTTCACCCGGCTAGTCCTCAATGAGCAGTTCTTC.

This rearrangement joins TRBV4-1 to TRBJ2-2, with 7 bases identical to TRBD2. CDR1 is MGHRA, CDR2 YSYEKL, per germline. The V segment lost 1 base and the J segment 4 bases; nucleotides outside the gene matches: 21. This CDR3 is 21 amino acids long. The CDR3 DNA sequence: TGCGCCAGCAGCCAAGGCCCGTATACCGTTGGTGGCGGGAGAACCACCGGGGAGCTGTTTTTT. As protein: CASSQGPYTVGGGRTTGELFF.

The chain links TRBV28 to TRBJ2-6, with D possibly TRBD1 on 5 matching bases. V lost 4 bases, J lost 4 bases, and 14 bases lay in between. CDR1 MDHEN and CDR2 SYDVKM come from the germline V gene. The CDR3 has 16 amino acids. CDR3 residues: CASSSPGRSGANVLTF. The CDR3 nucleotides are TGTGCCAGCAGTTCACCAGGGCGATCCGGGGCCAACGTCCTGACTTTC.

The chain is built from TRBV6-6 and TRBJ1-1; 10 nucleotides align to TRBD1. The CDR3 has 16 residues. V lost 7 bases and J lost 1; bases outside the gene matches: 9. Germline V gene lookup returns CDR1 MNHNY and CDR2 SVGAGI (reference sequence). The CDR3 nucleotides read TGTGCCAGCACGCCGGGACAGGGGTTGCGGAACACTGAAGCTTTCTTT. Its protein is CASTPGQGLRNTEAFF.

This rearrangement joins TRBV28 to TRBJ2-1; D is perhaps TRBD1 (6 bases). The V gene's germline CDR1 is MDHEN and CDR2 SYDVKM. V shed 6 bases and J shed 5 bases, with 20 bases lying between them. The CDR3 is 16 residues long. The CDR3 DNA reads as TGTGCCAGCAGCAGGCTTGACAGGCTAGTGGACAATGAGCAGTTCTTC. It encodes CASSRLDRLVDNEQFF.

This chain uses TRBV12-3 or TRBV12-4 with TRBJ2-1, with 10 bases fitting TRBD2. The CDR3 contains 12 residues. The V and J ends lost 5 bases and 10 bases, in that order; junction bases with no gene match: 2. The CDR3: CASSPSGREQFF. The CDR3 DNA follows: TGTGCCAGCAGTCCTAGCGGGAGAGAGCAGTTCTTC.

The genes are TRBV7-2 and TRBJ2-2; 9 nucleotides align to TRBD2. The CDR3 extends over 17 amino acids. V lost 2 bases and J lost 5; bases outside the gene matches: 9. From germline, CDR1 is SGHTA and CDR2 FQGNSA. This CDR3 reads CASSLSPPLAGTGELFF. In DNA form, the CDR3 reads TGTGCCAGCAGCTTATCCCCCCCCCTAGCGGGAACCGGGGAGCTGTTTTTT.

Turning to this clone: This sample includes further DNA sequences coding for the same CDR3. The chain has TRBV4-3 and TRBJ2-5; TRBD1 is a possible D gene (5 bases). The CDR3 is 13 residues long. Trimming removed 0 bases at V and 4 bases at J, with 6 bases between. CDR1 is LGHNA, CDR2 YSLEER, per germline. The CDR3 region is CASSQEGAETQYF. In DNA, the CDR3 is TGCGCCAGCAGCCAAGAAGGGGCAGAGACCCAGTACTTC.

This rearrangement joins TRBV6-5 to TRBJ2-7, with 7 bases fitting TRBD2. J was trimmed by 5 bases and V by 0 bases; bases with no gene match: 1. From germline, CDR1 is MNHEY and CDR2 SVGAGI. The CDR3 is 13 residues long. Here the CDR3 DNA reads TGTGCCAGCAGTTACTCAGCGGGAAACGAGCAGTACTTC. Protein sequence: CASSYSAGNEQYF.